The source of this TCR beta chain is a study of cytomegalovirus exposure and HLA in healthy donors. Between the trimmed V and J ends, which lost 5 bases and 5 bases, there was a span of 6 bases. This CDR3 spans 11 amino acids. Germline V gene data show CDR1 as SEHNR and CDR2 as FQNEAQ (reference sequence). As for the donors, each was a healthy bone marrow donor. Primers included in the PCR were 60 Vbeta and 13 Jbeta primers. How the authors handled the data: Approximately 11 million of tens of millions of unique TCR beta chains were shared, per a later count. Some clones are missing from TCRdb's copy, which holds only in-frame ones; the method was immunoSEQ multiplex PCR. V and J calls plus clone size are reproduced from that table; the DNA served to infer D and trimming. The sample contains 90,000 or so clones, about three quarters of which appear only once. This clone has just a few counts.

The receptor was isolated from a woman aged 45-65 years in good health and CMV-seropositive. What was sequenced was PBMCs. The genes are TRBV7-9 and TRBJ1-1; D uncertain. The chain's CDR3 is CASSTRTEAFF. The DNA of the CDR3 is TGTGCCAGCAGCACCAGAACTGAAGCTTTCTTT.